Given below is one T cell receptor beta chain in context. The target of this receptor is not known. Per-base qualities were not stored, and no clone one base away is much larger. TCRbeta CDR3 regions were amplified from genomic DNA by means of the immunoSEQ Assay, a bias-controlled multiplex PCR. For the original study's pipeline: The number of nucleated cells in each sample was estimated by amplification of reference gene primers within the assay. To quantify the absolute abundance of each unique TCRbeta CDR3 rearrangement, sequence reads were collapsed and filtered. Productive Simpson clonality was computed per sample as the square root of Simpson's diversity index over productive rearrangements. What TCRdb holds here is the immuneACCESS table cut down to in-frame rearrangements. Part of the clones is not present; checked against another copy, under half of the missing clones reflect an unresolved V gene, and the others are unexplained. That table gives V, J and clone size, and the DNA gave D and trimming. The sample table contains roughly 92,000 clones; only one count was recorded for about 90% of them. The biggest ten clones account for around 4.1% of the sample.

Whole blood was collected in K2EDTA tubes by collaborating institutions according to the institutions' own protocols. For TCRbeta analysis, collaborator samples were shipped as frozen whole blood, as isolated PBMCs, or as DNA extracted from either sample type. The data are from a study of blood T cell repertoires in COVID-19 (TCRdb year 2020). Some background on the complete study: Collaborator samples came from the United States, Italy and Spain and covered acute and convalescent phases of COVID-19. The material from the prospective study consisted of cDNA or gDNA derived from T cells, B-cell-depleted T cells, or PBMCs. Samples were obtained from the ongoing ImmuneRACE study (first 160 participants) and from over 1,000 subjects provided by 6 global collaborators. Deeply sampled blood TCRbeta repertoires from subjects exposed to, actively infected with, or recovered from COVID-19 were included in the dataset. Sample metadata almost always included a de-identified subject ID, COVID-19 status, age in years and sex. Where available, HLA class I and class II types were obtained from metadata supplied by the sample provider rather than from assay-based typing. The repertoires were released in a freely available public database meant as a resource for research on the immune response to SARS-CoV-2.

Study-level results and caveats: The quantity of clinical and demographic metadata differed by source and by participant and was supplied without curation.

This clonotype was obtained from a woman older than 75 with active or convalescent COVID-19. The sequenced sample was peripheral blood.

The DNA reads as follows: TGTGCCAGCAGTTACAAACAGGGGATGAATTCACCCCTCCACTTT. It encodes CASSYKQGMNSPLHF. Here the chain combines TRBV6-5 and TRBJ1-6, and TRBD1 matches 7 of the central bases. Including cysteine and phenylalanine, the CDR3 has 15 amino acids. Just the 45-base CDR3 DNA is kept, in frame starting at base 1. The germline V gene provides CDR1 MNHEY and CDR2 SVGAGI. V is cut back by 2 bases and J by 7 bases, with 5 bases in the junction unmatched.